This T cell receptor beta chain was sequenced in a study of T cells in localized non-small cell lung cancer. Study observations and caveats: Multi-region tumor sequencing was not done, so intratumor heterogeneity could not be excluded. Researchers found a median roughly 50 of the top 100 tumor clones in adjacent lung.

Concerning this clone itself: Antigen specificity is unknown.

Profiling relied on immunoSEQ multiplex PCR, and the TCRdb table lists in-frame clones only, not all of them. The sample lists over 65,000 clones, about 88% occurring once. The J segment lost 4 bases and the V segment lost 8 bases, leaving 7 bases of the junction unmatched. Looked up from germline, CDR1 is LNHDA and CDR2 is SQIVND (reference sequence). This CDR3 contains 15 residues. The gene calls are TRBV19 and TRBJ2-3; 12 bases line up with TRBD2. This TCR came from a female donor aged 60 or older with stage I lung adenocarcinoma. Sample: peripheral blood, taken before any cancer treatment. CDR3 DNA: TGTGCCAGTGGACGGACTAGCGGGATGGCAGATACGCAGTATTTT. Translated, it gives CASGRTSGMADTQYF. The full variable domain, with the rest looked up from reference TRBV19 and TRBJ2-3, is DGGITQSPKYLFRKEGQNVTLSCEQNLNHDAMYWYRQDPGQGLRLIYYSQIVNDFQKGDIAEGYSVSREKKESFPLTVTSAQKNPTAFYLCASGRTSGMADTQYFGPGTRLTVL.